One sample yielded the 21 T cell receptor beta chains listed below, sequenced in a study of T cell repertoires in cytomegalovirus infection. TCRdb recomputed calls from the reads with MiXCR, one row per CDR3 protein. The top ten clones hold roughly a tenth of a sample with almost 500,000 distinct CDR3 sequences, around 11% of them seen once. The sequenced sample was PBMCs. The receptor set was obtained from a human donor in good health (CMV status not recorded). Some clones in this sample may be carry-over from other donors' samples.

This clonotype came up many times. V and J are TRBV7-2 and TRBJ2-1, with a possible D match to TRBD1 (6 bases). From germline, CDR1 is SGHTA and CDR2 FQGNSA. Trimming took 0 bases from V and 10 from J, leaving 13 bases between them. This CDR3 is built from 14 residues. The CDR3 nucleotides read TGTGCCAGCAGCTTAGCCAGACAGGCCAGAGAGCAGTTCTTC. This encodes CASSLARQAREQFF.

This clonotype was picked up many times. This chain connects TRBV5-4 to TRBJ2-7, with TRBD1 matching over 12 bases. The trim removed 0 bases at V and 6 bases at J, leaving 4 bases unmatched. Germline values: CDR1 SGHNT, CDR2 YYREEE (reference sequence). The CDR3 length is 15 residues. The CDR3 spells CASSLGGTGGVEQYF. Written as DNA, the CDR3 is TGTGCCAGCAGCTTGGGTGGGACAGGGGGCGTCGAGCAGTACTTC.

This chain joins TRBV19 and TRBJ1-1; 9 bases fit TRBD1. This CDR3 is built from 14 residues. The J segment lost 5 bases and the V segment lost 4 bases, leaving 5 bases of the junction unmatched. In germline, CDR1 is LNHDA, CDR2 SQIVND (reference sequence). This CDR3 is CASSRQTGGTEAFF. The CDR3 region has the DNA TGTGCCAGTAGTAGACAGACAGGGGGGACTGAAGCTTTCTTT.

In this sample, this clonotype turned up many times. The chain uses TRBV2 and TRBJ1-4; 7 nucleotides agree with TRBD1. Per the germline V gene, CDR1 is SNHLY and CDR2 is FYNNEI. The CDR3 loop spans 15 amino acids. Losses at the gene ends were 2 bases for V and 1 base for J; bases not matched to a gene: 1. CDR3 in amino acids: CASSEQGVTNEKLFF. CDR3 in DNA: TGTGCCAGCAGTGAACAGGGGGTAACTAATGAAAAACTGTTTTTT.

This clonotype came up many times. The gene calls are TRBV28 and TRBJ1-4; D is unclear. This CDR3 spans 11 amino acids. Germline CDR1 MDHEN, CDR2 SYDVKM. Trimming took off 8 bases at V and 7 bases at J, with 8 bases between the two ends. DNA of the CDR3: TGTGCCAGCGGGCTGTCTGAAAAACTGTTTTTT. This translates into CASGLSEKLFF.

This clonotype was recorded a few times. The rearrangement uses TRBV13 and TRBJ1-1; 8 bases fit TRBD1. This CDR3 is built from 14 residues. Unmatched junction bases numbered 5, after V lost 3 bases and J lost 5 bases. Germline V gene data show CDR1 as PRHDT and CDR2 as FYEKMQ (reference sequence). Here the CDR3 DNA reads TGTGCCAGCAGCTTCCCCACAGGGGGGACTGAAGCTTTCTTT. It yields the protein CASSFPTGGTEAFF.

This clonotype came up a few times. V is TRBV27 and J is TRBJ2-1; 13 positions agree with TRBD2. CDR1 MNHEY and CDR2 SMNVEV come from the germline V gene (reference sequence). This CDR3 has 18 amino acids. V lost 0 bases and J lost 7; bases outside the gene matches: 9. The CDR3 DNA reads TGTGCCAGCAGTTTATCCTCATGGACTAGCGGGAGTCTAAATGAGCAGTTCTTC. This encodes CASSLSSWTSGSLNEQFF.

This clonotype has a count of ten or more. V is TRBV6-1 and J is TRBJ1-5; 7 nucleotides match TRBD1. The trim removed 5 bases at V and 7 bases at J, leaving 11 bases unmatched. Germline-derived CDR1 and CDR2 are MNHNS and SASEGT. CDR3 length equals 15 residues. The CDR3 loop is CASSPRPTGWQPQHF. The CDR3 nucleotides are TGTGCCAGCAGTCCAAGACCGACAGGGTGGCAGCCCCAGCATTTT.

This clonotype was counted ten times or more. The rearrangement joins TRBV7-7 to TRBJ1-2; D is unresolved. The CDR3 loop spans 16 amino acids. Germline V gene data show CDR1 as SSHAT and CDR2 as FNYEAQ (reference sequence). The V end was cut by 3 bases, the J end by 6 bases, with 20 bases between. This chain's CDR3 is CASSFSAVRQAHGYTF. CDR3 bases: TGTGCCAGCAGCTTTTCGGCGGTTCGGCAGGCCCATGGCTACACCTTC.

This clonotype was counted many times. The rearrangement links TRBV5-5 to TRBJ2-5; 7 nucleotides agree with TRBD2. The germline V gene encodes CDR1 SGHKS and CDR2 YYEKEE (reference sequence). Germline trimming cut 7 bases from V and 4 bases from J; bases unmatched to any gene: 7. The CDR3 contains 13 residues. CDR3 sequence (DNA): TGTGCCAGCTTCCTATCTAGCGGAGAGACCCAGTACTTC. Protein: CASFLSSGETQYF.

The chain has TRBV24-1 and TRBJ1-5, with a tentative D call TRBD1 (6 bases). The V gene lost 1 base and the J gene lost 1 base, with 7 bases spanning the gap. This CDR3 is 15 amino acids long. Germline V CDR1 and CDR2: KGHDR, SFDVKD. The DNA for the CDR3 is TGTGCCACCAGTGATTTTGACAGGAGCAATCAGCCCCAGCATTTT. Its protein product is CATSDFDRSNQPQHF.

This clonotype appeared many times. V usage is TRBV9 and J usage is TRBJ2-3; TRBD1 matches 9 bases. The CDR3 runs 17 residues. The trim removed 0 bases at V and 0 bases at J, leaving 5 bases unmatched. CDR1 and CDR2 from the germline V gene are SGDLS and YYNGEE. The CDR3, as DNA: TGTGCCAGCAGCGTAGGGACAGGGGTCGTTAGCACAGATACGCAGTATTTT. Protein product: CASSVGTGVVSTDTQYF.

The table lists this clonotype with many counts. This sequence joins TRBV6-1 and TRBJ1-1; no clear D gene. The CDR3 has 18 residues. CDR1 and CDR2 (germline): MNHNS, SASEGT. V lost 2 bases to trimming and J lost 6 bases, with 25 bases between them. Written as DNA, the CDR3 is TGTGCCAGCAGTGAAACCCTAGGGAGTGTAATTTTAAGCGCTGAAGCTTTCTTT. Translating it yields CASSETLGSVILSAEAFF.

At least ten counts were recorded for this clonotype. The gene calls are TRBV7-2 and TRBJ2-3, with a tentative D call TRBD2 (6 bases). Germline values: CDR1 SGHTA, CDR2 FQGNSA. Trimming removed 5 bases at V and 8 bases at J, with 14 bases between. The CDR3 totals 13 residues. The CDR3 region is CASSPPTGVTQYF. The CDR3 DNA reads TGTGCCAGCAGCCCTCCAACGGGAGTTACGCAGTATTTT.

This clonotype was recorded many times. The chain recombines TRBV7-8 with TRBJ2-3, with TRBD2 as a possible D gene (5 bases). Germline V gene sequence: CDR1 SGHVS, CDR2 FQNEAQ. Trimming removed 1 base from V and 1 base from J, with 9 bases in between. The length of the CDR3 is 15 residues. Written as DNA, the CDR3 is TGTGCCAGCAGCTTAGGGCCAGCGGGCACAGATACGCAGTATTTT. Its translation is CASSLGPAGTDTQYF.

At least ten counts were recorded for this clonotype. The V gene is TRBV7-3, the J gene TRBJ2-1, with TRBD2 identical over 8 bases. V shed 5 bases, J shed 5 bases, and the junction held 5 bases outside the gene matches. The CDR3 sequence is 14 residues long. Looked up from germline, CDR1 is SGHTA and CDR2 is FQGTGA. The CDR3 loop reads CASSNSGTHNEQFF. CDR3 DNA sequence: TGTGCCAGCAGCAATAGCGGGACCCACAATGAGCAGTTCTTC.

This clonotype was seen repeatedly, ten times or more. This chain connects TRBV6-1 to TRBJ1-5; weak D call: TRBD1 (5 bases). The CDR3 is 16 amino acids. V was pared by 4 bases and J by 1 base, with 14 bases between. The germline CDR1 and CDR2 sequences are MNHNS and SASEGT. DNA for the CDR3: TGTGCCAGCAGTGTCGAAGCGGGGCTGAGCAATCAGCCCCAGCATTTT. It yields the protein CASSVEAGLSNQPQHF.

This clonotype was counted many times. The gene calls are TRBV12-3 or TRBV12-4 and TRBJ2-3; D unresolved. This CDR3 contains 13 residues. With 8 bases removed from V and 0 bases from J, the gap between germline ends came to 9 bases. The chain's CDR3 is CASVRRSTDTQYF. CDR3 coding DNA: TGTGCCAGCGTAAGAAGGAGCACAGATACGCAGTATTTT.

This clonotype was counted many times. V gene TRBV24-1 combines with J gene TRBJ2-2; a weak D match, TRBD2 (6 bases). V lost 1 base, J lost 2 bases, and 19 bases lay in between. The CDR3 has 19 amino acids. CDR1 is KGHDR, CDR2 SFDVKD, per germline. Here the CDR3 DNA reads TGTGCCACCAGTGATTTCGTGGGTAGCGGAACCCTCAACACCGGGGAGCTGTTTTTT. Translating it yields CATSDFVGSGTLNTGELFF.

This clonotype came up many times. The rearrangement links TRBV2 to TRBJ1-4; D remains unclear. The CDR3 consists of 15 residues. The V gene's germline CDR1 is SNHLY and CDR2 FYNNEI. V lost 1 base and J 6 bases, leaving 12 bases between the germline ends. The CDR3 DNA is TGTGCCAGCAGTGAAGGGGCAAGCAGGCATGAAAAACTGTTTTTT. Its protein product is CASSEGASRHEKLFF.

This clonotype appeared many times. The chain uses TRBV4-2 and TRBJ2-7; TRBD2 matches at 9 bases. Germline CDR1 reads LGHNA; CDR2 reads YNFKEQ. Losses at the gene ends were 5 bases for V and 6 bases for J; bases not matched to a gene: 11. The CDR3 is 15 amino acids. The CDR3 protein is CASSGGSGSTSEQYF. The DNA of the CDR3 is TGTGCCAGCAGCGGGGGTAGCGGGAGTACGAGCGAGCAGTACTTC.